The next 17 T cell receptor beta chains were all read from a single sample in a study of blood T cell repertoires in COVID-19. Using immunoSEQ multiplex PCR, the repertoire was profiled, and TCRdb retains in-frame clones only, with some absent. The sample yields about 340,000 clones, roughly 86% seen once. The sample consisted of peripheral blood. All receptors come from a woman in her seventies with COVID-19, enrolled during active disease.

The V gene is TRBV30, the J gene TRBJ1-3; 8 bases are a match to TRBD1. The germline CDR1 and CDR2 sequences are GTSNPN and SVGIG (reference sequence). The ends lost 3 bases at V and 3 bases at J; junction bases unmatched: 4. There are 14 residues in the CDR3. CDR3 bases: TGTGCCTGGAGAACAGGGGGTTTTGGAAACACCATATATTTT. It encodes CAWRTGGFGNTIYF.

This chain links TRBV15 with TRBJ1-3; no firm D call. Trimming cost V 0 bases and J 1 base, with 7 bases left between them. This CDR3 comprises 15 residues. Looked up from germline, CDR1 is LNHNV and CDR2 is YYDKDF (reference sequence). This chain's CDR3 is CATSRETGSGNTIYF. The CDR3 nucleotides are TGTGCCACCAGCAGAGAGACGGGGTCTGGAAACACCATATATTTT. Filled out from reference TRBV15 and TRBJ1-3, the complete variable domain reads DAMVIQNPRYQVTQFGKPVTLSCSQTLNHNVMYWYQQKSSQAPKLLFHYYDKDFNNEADTPDNFQSRRPNTSFCFLDIRSPGLGDTAMYLCATSRETGSGNTIYFGEGSWLTVV.

This chain uses TRBV10-2 with TRBJ2-5; the match to TRBD2 covers 12 bases. CDR1 WSHSY and CDR2 SAAADI come from the germline V gene. CDR3 length: 14 amino acids. With V trimmed by 6 bases and J by 9 bases, 8 bases remained unmatched. The DNA of the CDR3 is TGCGCCAGCAGGGAGACTAGCGGGGGAACGGCCCAGTACTTC. This codes for CASRETSGGTAQYF.

The rearrangement uses TRBV5-1 and TRBJ2-3; a possible D gene is TRBD2 (5 bases). With 6 bases removed from V and 4 bases from J, the gap between germline ends came to 15 bases. The CDR3 sequence is 14 residues long. Germline loops: CDR1 SGHRS, CDR2 YFSETQ. The CDR3 is CASTALGGSDTQYF. CDR3 in DNA: TGCGCCAGCACCGCCCTAGGCGGGTCAGATACGCAGTATTTT.

The CDR3 DNA follows: TGCGCCAGCAGCCAAGCGGTTGGGGGCCCCGGGAATTCACCCCTCCACTTT. Translated: CASSQAVGGPGNSPLHF. The chain uses TRBV4-1 and TRBJ1-6; weak D call: TRBD1 (6 bases). Germline V gene data show CDR1 as MGHRA and CDR2 as YSYEKL. CDR3 length: 17 amino acids. The V end lost 1 base, the J end lost 7 bases, and 17 bases lay between the germline ends.

This chain links TRBV6-2 or TRBV6-3 with TRBJ2-7, with TRBD1 identical over 7 bases. After removal of 4 bases from V and 3 bases from J, the junction contained 9 bases not matched to a gene. The CDR3 runs to 15 residues. Germline loops: CDR1 MNHEY, CDR2 SVGEGT. The DNA of the CDR3 is TGTGCCAGCAGTTTATCCTTGACAGGGATCTACGAGCAGTACTTC. Its translation is CASSLSLTGIYEQYF.

The chain is built from TRBV10-3 and TRBJ1-2, with TRBD1 matching 9 bases. Germline-derived CDR1 and CDR2 are ENHRY and SYGVKD. The CDR3 consists of 14 residues. V shed 6 bases and J 0 bases; nucleotides not matched to a gene: 2. The CDR3 DNA follows: TGTGCCATCAGAGACAGGGGGACTAACTATGGCTACACCTTC. Its protein is CAIRDRGTNYGYTF.

This rearrangement joins TRBV7-2 to TRBJ2-7; 7 bases align to TRBD2. Germline V gene lookup returns CDR1 SGHTA and CDR2 FQGNSA. After removal of 5 bases from V and 0 bases from J, the junction contained 7 bases not matched to a gene. This CDR3 is built from 15 residues. Here the CDR3 DNA reads TGTGCCAGCAGCAGTAGCGGGTACAGCTCCTACGAGCAGTACTTC. Amino acids: CASSSSGYSSYEQYF. Full variable domain (missing parts from reference TRBV7-2 and TRBJ2-7): GAGVSQSPSNKVTEKGKDVELRCDPISGHTALYWYRQSLGQGLEFLIYFQGNSAPDKSGLPSDRFSAERTGGSVSTLTIQRTQQEDSAVYLCASSSSGYSSYEQYFGPGTRLTVT.

This clone was observed once. This sample also contains other DNA sequences that code for the same CDR3. The J gene is TRBJ2-3, the V gene TRBV19; maybe TRBD2 (5 bases). The CDR3 covers 14 residues. Trimming took 3 bases from V and 5 from J, leaving 12 bases between them. The germline V gene has CDR1 LNHDA and CDR2 SQIVND (reference sequence). CDR3 sequence reads: CASSIRLAGDTQYF. The CDR3 DNA follows: TGTGCCAGTAGTATCCGCCTAGCTGGAGATACGCAGTATTTT.

The chain couples TRBV7-3 to TRBJ1-1; 9 nucleotides agree with TRBD1. The ends lost 5 bases at V and 5 bases at J; junction bases unmatched: 9. The CDR3 spans 15 residues. Germline V gene lookup returns CDR1 SGHTA and CDR2 FQGTGA. Written as DNA, the CDR3 is TGTGCCAGCAGCACGGGACAGGGCCAGAGGACTGAAGCTTTCTTT. Its translation: CASSTGQGQRTEAFF.

The CDR3 DNA is TGTGCCAGCAGCTTAGTCGGTACAGCCACCGGGGAGCTGTTTTTT. As protein: CASSLVGTATGELFF. The genes are TRBV7-9 and TRBJ2-2; D not certain. Trimming stripped 1 base from V and 4 bases from J, with 10 bases between. Per the germline V gene, CDR1 is SEHNR and CDR2 is FQNEAQ (reference sequence). This CDR3 spans 15 amino acids.

This clone has only one observation. This sequence joins TRBV27 and TRBJ2-2, with D tentatively TRBD1 (5 bases). The CDR3 is 18 amino acids. Germline V gene lookup returns CDR1 MNHEY and CDR2 SMNVEV (reference sequence). V was shortened by 3 bases and J by 0 bases, with 17 bases between the two germline ends. The CDR3 here is CASSFTRVTSANTGELFF. In DNA, the CDR3 is TGTGCCAGCAGTTTTACCAGGGTTACCAGTGCGAACACCGGGGAGCTGTTTTTT.

The J gene is TRBJ1-2, the V gene TRBV3-1 (or the pseudogene TRBV3-2); D possibly corresponds to TRBD1 (5 bases). This CDR3 is 14 amino acids long. V was trimmed by 7 bases and J by 3 bases, leaving 15 bases between them. Germline CDR1 is LGHDT and CDR2 is YNNKEL (reference sequence). The CDR3: CASNPGRGDYGYTF. The CDR3 bases are TGTGCCAGCAACCCGGGACGGGGGGACTATGGCTACACCTTC.

The chain carries TRBV9 and TRBJ1-4; 8 nucleotides match TRBD1. This CDR3 has 14 residues. V was clipped by 3 bases and J by 8 bases; unmatched bases: 6. In germline, CDR1 is SGDLS, CDR2 YYNGEE. The CDR3 DNA reads TGTGCCAGCAGCGAGGACAGGGCGGGCGAAAAACTGTTTTTT. Translation: CASSEDRAGEKLFF.

The chain carries TRBV7-2 and TRBJ2-5; TRBD2 matches 7 bases. From germline, CDR1 is SGHTA and CDR2 FQGNSA. This CDR3 is built from 16 residues. Trimming cost V 1 base and J 2 bases; bases outside gene matches: 7. CDR3 DNA: TGTGCCAGCAGCTTAGGGGGCGGGGGTCCTCAAGAGACCCAGTACTTC. Translated: CASSLGGGGPQETQYF.

This chain uses TRBV12-3 or TRBV12-4 with TRBJ1-1; D unresolved. V gave up 5 bases and J gave up 1 base, with 8 bases separating them. The CDR3 runs 13 residues. CDR3 nucleotides: TGTGCCAGCAGTCCCGGGAGGAACACTGAAGCTTTCTTT. It specifies CASSPGRNTEAFF.

The chain uses TRBV9 and TRBJ1-1; unclear D gene. V lost 0 bases to trimming and J lost 2 bases, with 5 bases between them. The CDR3 sequence is 13 residues long. The V gene's germline CDR1 is SGDLS and CDR2 YYNGEE. This chain's CDR3 is CASSVDTNTEAFF. The DNA for the CDR3 is TGTGCCAGCAGCGTAGACACCAACACTGAAGCTTTCTTT.